The clone carrying this T cell receptor (beta chain) showed up just a few times. V lost 5 bases and J lost 3; bases outside the gene matches: 8. CDR3 size: 15 residues. The germline CDR1 and CDR2 sequences are LNHDA and SQIVND (reference sequence). Per the study methods: The assay estimated nucleated cells by amplifying reference gene primers. Produced via immunoSEQ multiplex PCR; TCRdb's table is partial and in-frame only. The V and J calls and clone size were taken over from that table, and D and trimming were inferred from the DNA. The sample gives approximately 210,000 clones, around 91% of which show up once; 4% to 5.5% is in the top ten. The entry originates in a study of blood T cell repertoires in COVID-19. In the study overall: The United States, Italy and Spain supplied acute and convalescent COVID-19 samples. PBMCs, B-cell-depleted T cells, or T cells were the source of the cDNA or gDNA that made up the material.

The sequenced sample consisted of peripheral blood. This sequence joins TRBV19 and TRBJ1-1; TRBD1 aligns across 8 bases. The source is a woman aged 40 to 50 with acute or convalescent COVID-19. In nucleotides, the CDR3 is TGTGCCAGTAGTTATCAGGGGGCTGGTGACACTGAAGCTTTCTTT. It codes for CASSYQGAGDTEAFF.